These 12 T cell receptor beta chains originate from one sample sequenced in a study of technical replicates of blood from several donors. The data were produced by immunoSEQ multiplex PCR, yet TCRdb's version contains in-frame clones alone and is incomplete. The table has approximately 88,000 clones, around 94% seen once; the top ten hold around 0.25%. Sequencing was performed on T cells isolated from PBMCs. All receptors derive from a human donor in good health.

The chain combines TRBV27 with TRBJ2-4, with D possibly matching TRBD2 (7 bases). V lost 5 bases and J 6 bases, leaving 20 bases between the germline ends. Germline CDR1 and CDR2: MNHEY and SMNVEV (reference sequence). CDR3 length: 16 amino acids. The CDR3, as DNA: TGTGCCAGCAGTCGCGACGAACGGGGGGCGGGAAACATTCAGTACTTC. This translates into CASSRDERGAGNIQYF.

V gene TRBV6-5 combines with J gene TRBJ1-1; D uncertain. The CDR3 is 12 amino acids. CDR1 MNHEY and CDR2 SVGAGI come from the germline V gene. V lost 0 bases and J 7 bases, leaving 6 bases between the germline ends. The CDR3 reads CASSYSPGEAFF. The CDR3, as DNA: TGTGCCAGCAGTTACTCTCCAGGTGAAGCTTTCTTT.

The rearrangement joins TRBV29-1 to TRBJ2-2; weak D call: TRBD2 (5 bases). V was pared by 4 bases and J by 4 bases, with 10 bases between. The CDR3 has 13 amino acids. Germline CDR1 is SQVTM and CDR2 is ANQGSEA. The CDR3 is CSVGGSPTGELFF. CDR3 DNA sequence: TGCAGCGTTGGCGGGTCACCCACCGGGGAGCTGTTTTTT.

This chain uses TRBV6-5 with TRBJ2-7, with TRBD2 identical over 10 bases. The CDR3 contains 16 residues. CDR1 is MNHEY and CDR2 is SVGAGI in the germline V gene. The trim removed 2 bases at V and 5 bases at J, leaving 9 bases unmatched. CDR3 sequence reads: CASSYRLLAGRNEQYF. CDR3 bases: TGTGCCAGCAGTTACCGCCTACTAGCGGGACGTAACGAGCAGTACTTC.

The genes are TRBV6-4 and TRBJ1-1, with TRBD1 matching 7 bases. Germline-derived CDR1 and CDR2 are MRHNA and SNTAGT. The CDR3 is 14 amino acids. The J segment lost 3 bases and the V segment lost 3 bases, leaving 4 bases of the junction unmatched. CDR3 loop: CASSEEQGDTEAFF. CDR3 nucleotide sequence: TGTGCCAGCAGTGAGGAGCAGGGGGACACTGAAGCTTTCTTT.

This chain links TRBV7-8 with TRBJ2-2; TRBD1 matches 12 bases. The trim removed 5 bases at V and 6 bases at J, leaving 4 bases unmatched. Germline loops: CDR1 SGHVS, CDR2 FQNEAQ. The CDR3 extends over 15 amino acids. The CDR3 region is CASSSGTGGSGELFF. DNA for the CDR3: TGTGCCAGCAGCAGCGGGACAGGGGGCTCCGGGGAGCTGTTTTTT.

The chain is built from TRBV9 and TRBJ2-3; D may be TRBD2 (5 bases). The CDR3 loop spans 15 amino acids. The germline V gene encodes CDR1 SGDLS and CDR2 YYNGEE. V lost 0 bases and J lost 6, with 14 bases in between. This CDR3 reads CASSVAGMGLDTQYF. CDR3 coding DNA: TGTGCCAGCAGCGTAGCGGGGATGGGGTTGGATACGCAGTATTTT.

The V and J genes are TRBV19 and TRBJ1-5; 7 nucleotides align to TRBD1. The CDR3 loop spans 13 amino acids. Per germline, CDR1 LNHDA and CDR2 SQIVND (reference sequence). V lost 6 bases to trimming and J lost 5 bases; unmatched junction nucleotides: 4. The CDR3 DNA reads TGTGCCAGTAGGGCACAGGGGCATCAGCCCCAGCATTTT. It specifies CASRAQGHQPQHF.

CDR3 DNA sequence: TGCAGCGTTGAATTTGGCAGCGCTTTTAACTATGGCTACACCTTC. Its translation is CSVEFGSAFNYGYTF. The V and J genes are TRBV29-1 and TRBJ1-2, with D hard to call. Germline-derived CDR1 and CDR2 are SQVTM and ANQGSEA. The CDR3 length is 15 residues. The V and J ends lost 2 bases and 1 base respectively, with 14 bases between them.

The gene calls are TRBV28 and TRBJ1-5; D unclear. CDR1 and CDR2 (germline): MDHEN, SYDVKM. This CDR3 region has 12 residues. V was pared by 5 bases and J by 5 bases, with 7 bases between. The DNA for the CDR3 is TGTGCCAGCAGTGAGACTTATCAGCCCCAGCATTTT. The encoded protein is CASSETYQPQHF.

The rearrangement links TRBV27 to TRBJ1-2, with 9 bases fitting TRBD1. The V gene end was trimmed by 6 bases and the J gene end by 6 bases; junction bases not matched to a gene: 8. The CDR3 contains 14 residues. CDR1 MNHEY and CDR2 SMNVEV come from the germline V gene (reference sequence). As DNA, the CDR3 is TGTGCCAGCAGGCTTACAGGGGGCAGAGATGGCTACACCTTC. It specifies CASRLTGGRDGYTF.

V and J are TRBV6-5 and TRBJ2-1; TRBD2 aligns across 9 bases. With V trimmed by 5 bases and J by 5 bases, 7 bases remained unmatched. Germline assignment: CDR1 MNHEY and CDR2 SVGAGI. The CDR3 sequence is 15 residues long. The CDR3 coding sequence is TGTGCCAGCAGTACCCCGACTAGCGGAAACAATGAGCAGTTCTTC. As protein: CASSTPTSGNNEQFF.